The sequence of this TCR beta chain was determined in a study of blood T cell repertoires in COVID-19. About the research overall: COVID-19 samples from acute and convalescent phases originated in the United States, Italy and Spain. T cells, B-cell-depleted T cells, or PBMCs supplied cDNA or gDNA.

Trimming cost V 1 base and J 3 bases, with 10 bases left between them. This CDR3 is built from 14 residues. Looked up from germline, CDR1 is LGHDT and CDR2 is YNNKEL (reference sequence). In the original workflow: Amplifying reference gene primers gave estimates of nucleated cell counts. Clones were read by immunoSEQ multiplex PCR, and TCRdb kept only the in-frame ones, dropping some. V, J and clone size reflect that table, while D and trimming were determined from the DNA. Found here are 80,000 to 95,000 clones, about 80% of them singletons; the top ten hold approximately 4.6%. The sequenced sample was peripheral blood. V usage is TRBV3-1 (or the pseudogene TRBV3-2) and J usage is TRBJ2-7; a weak D match, TRBD1 (5 bases). This TCR was recovered from a woman between 50 and 59 years old with acute or convalescent COVID-19. CDR3: CASSQGAGIYEQYF. As DNA, the CDR3 is TGTGCCAGCAGCCAAGGGGCAGGGATCTACGAGCAGTACTTC.